This T cell receptor beta chain was captured by sequencing in a study of shared clonotypes between healthy human individuals. V lost 0 bases and J lost 8; bases outside the gene matches: 12. Germline V gene sequence: CDR1 SGDLS, CDR2 YYNGEE. This CDR3 has 16 amino acids. General observations from the study: Specimens sampled were limited to blood, with tissue repertoires likely differing. Compared with clonotypes that all four donors shared, non-shared clonotypes had lower generation probabilities.

In the original analysis: With immunoSEQ giving junction-only sequences and no quality scores, filtering differed. TCRdb keeps only in-frame clones here, not all; method: immunoSEQ multiplex PCR. V and J calls plus clone size are reproduced from that table; the DNA served to infer D and trimming. The sample has approximately 700,000 clones; less than 80% are singletons. A note on this clone: No antigen is known for it.

Sequenced: memory CD4+ T cells sorted from blood. Subset indicated: CD45RA-negative fraction. The V and J genes are TRBV9 and TRBJ1-2, with 8 bases fitting TRBD1. This TCR was recovered from a woman aged 30 to 39 in good health. In nucleotides, the CDR3 is TGTGCCAGCAGCGTAGTGGGACAGGCCGACGCAGGGGGCTACACCTTC. It translates to CASSVVGQADAGGYTF.